These 10 T cell receptor beta chains share one sample of origin, sequenced in a study of response to subunit inactivated influenza vaccine. MiXCR, run by TCRdb on the RT-PCR reads, gives a single entry per CDR3 protein. The table records over 400,000 distinct CDR3 sequences, 10% to 15% of them present only once. Source: PBMCs from blood, taken roughly 6 weeks after vaccination. Source of these receptors: a man over 45 who received an inactivated influenza vaccine.

This chain links TRBV4-1 with TRBJ2-2, with 11 bases identical to TRBD1. From germline, CDR1 is MGHRA and CDR2 YSYEKL. V was pared by 1 base and J by 0 bases, with 7 bases of the junction left unmatched. The CDR3 spans 19 residues. The DNA for the CDR3 is TGCGCCAGCAGCCAAGGAGGGACAGGGGGACAACCGAACACCGGGGAGCTGTTTTTT. Protein sequence: CASSQGGTGGQPNTGELFF.

In regard to this clonotype: A much larger clone lies a single base off, so this may be a read error. CDR3 sequence reads: CASRAAGDTGTQYF. CDR3 sequence (DNA): TGTGCCAGCAGAGCGGCGGGAGACACAGGTACGCAGTATTTT. V is TRBV12-3 or TRBV12-4 and J is TRBJ2-3; 7 nucleotides agree with TRBD2. The CDR3 sequence is 14 residues long.

The chain carries TRBV28 and TRBJ2-7; 10 positions agree with TRBD2. J was trimmed by 2 bases and V by 2 bases; bases with no gene match: 3. Germline loops: CDR1 MDHEN, CDR2 SYDVKM. The CDR3 loop spans 15 amino acids. The CDR3 DNA follows: TGTGCCAGCAGTTTACTAGCGGGGGTTACCTACGAGCAGTACTTC. Its translation: CASSLLAGVTYEQYF.

The CDR3 region has the DNA TGCAGTGCTACAGGGGGCCCCTACGAGCAGTACTTC. Translation: CSATGGPYEQYF. The rearrangement uses TRBV20-1 and TRBJ2-7; 8 bases are shared with TRBD1. CDR3 length: 12 amino acids. Trimming cost V 4 bases and J 2 bases; bases outside gene matches: 1. CDR1 is DFQATT, CDR2 SNEGSKA, per germline (reference sequence).

This sequence joins TRBV6-5 and TRBJ2-7; D perhaps matches TRBD1 (6 bases). Germline V gene data show CDR1 as MNHEY and CDR2 as SVGAGI. V gave up 6 bases and J gave up 6 bases, with 12 bases separating them. CDR3 size: 12 residues. The CDR3 is CASRSQGFEQYF. DNA for the CDR3: TGTGCCAGCAGATCCCAGGGGTTCGAGCAGTACTTC.

The chain uses TRBV11-2 and TRBJ2-5; tentatively, D is TRBD2 (5 bases). Germline CDR1 and CDR2: SGHAT and FQNNGV. V was pared by 2 bases and J by 7 bases, with 17 bases between. This CDR3 contains 15 residues. CDR3 region: CASSLYRREGGTQYF. The DNA of the CDR3 is TGTGCCAGCAGCTTATATCGCCGGGAAGGAGGGACCCAGTACTTC.

This clonotype has a count of ten or more. CDR3 loop: CATSERGPHYNEQFF. Here the CDR3 DNA reads TGTGCCACCAGTGAGCGCGGGCCCCACTACAATGAGCAGTTCTTC. The chain has TRBV24-1 and TRBJ2-1; D is perhaps TRBD2 (5 bases). Looked up from germline, CDR1 is KGHDR and CDR2 is SFDVKD. V lost 4 bases to trimming and J lost 3 bases, with 12 bases between them. CDR3 size: 15 residues.

This clonotype came up a few times. V gene TRBV20-1 combines with J gene TRBJ2-3; D gene uncertain. CDR3 size: 14 residues. Germline-derived CDR1 and CDR2 are DFQATT and SNEGSKA (reference sequence). Trimming pared 5 bases from V and 3 bases from J, leaving 15 bases between. The CDR3 protein is CSASPLSSTDTQYF. The CDR3 DNA follows: TGCAGTGCTTCGCCACTAAGCTCTACAGATACGCAGTATTTT.

This clonotype occurred a few times. V and J are TRBV12-3 or TRBV12-4 and TRBJ2-7; TRBD1 matches 7 bases. The length of the CDR3 is 14 residues. Unmatched junction bases numbered 5, after V lost 3 bases and J lost 3 bases. CDR3 region: CASSFIAGGYEQYF. The DNA of the CDR3 is TGTGCCAGCAGTTTTATCGCAGGGGGCTACGAGCAGTACTTC.

J is TRBJ1-1 and V is TRBV5-1; 10 bases agree with TRBD1. V dropped 0 bases and J dropped 1; count of bases not matched to a gene: 9. The CDR3 loop spans 18 amino acids. CDR1 is SGHRS and CDR2 is YFSETQ in the germline V gene. The DNA of the CDR3 is TGCGCCAGCAGCTTGGCCGGGGGACAGGGGCAGAGGAACACTGAAGCTTTCTTT. Translation: CASSLAGGQGQRNTEAFF.